The T cell receptor (beta chain) described here comes from a study of T cell responses to AZD1222 COVID-19 vaccine. Germline V lookup: CDR1 SGHRS, CDR2 YFSETQ. CDR3 length: 17 residues. The V gene end was trimmed by 0 bases and the J gene end by 1 base; junction bases not matched to a gene: 6. Broader study findings: Donors were chiefly white British, with a greater number of females, and clonal diversity was perhaps underestimated. Sampled repertoires all dated from after the peak T cell response. Unmutated variant regions reportedly attract nearly half of all spike-specific TCRs. There were vaccine-associated CD4 TCRs across spike, dominant at 160-218 and 743-854.

Comments on this clone: Its specificity is unknown.

Measured with immunoSEQ multiplex PCR; TCRdb has only the in-frame clones, and not every one. The sample lists 250,000 to 300,000 clones, 90% to 95% occurring once. The receptor comes from an adult who received the AZD1222 COVID-19 vaccine. The chain employs TRBV5-1 and TRBJ1-1; 10 bases map to TRBD1. Material: peripheral blood, obtained 28 days after the second AZD1222 dose. CDR3 residues: CASSLGQGARGNTEAFF. The DNA for the CDR3 is TGCGCCAGCAGCTTGGGACAGGGGGCGCGGGGGAACACTGAAGCTTTCTTT. Filled out from reference TRBV5-1 and TRBJ1-1, the complete variable domain reads KAGVTQTPRYLIKTRGQQVTLSCSPISGHRSVSWYQQTPGQGLQFLFEYFSETQRNKGNFPGRFSGRQFSNSRSEMNVSTLELGDSALYLCASSLGQGARGNTEAFFGQGTRLTVV.